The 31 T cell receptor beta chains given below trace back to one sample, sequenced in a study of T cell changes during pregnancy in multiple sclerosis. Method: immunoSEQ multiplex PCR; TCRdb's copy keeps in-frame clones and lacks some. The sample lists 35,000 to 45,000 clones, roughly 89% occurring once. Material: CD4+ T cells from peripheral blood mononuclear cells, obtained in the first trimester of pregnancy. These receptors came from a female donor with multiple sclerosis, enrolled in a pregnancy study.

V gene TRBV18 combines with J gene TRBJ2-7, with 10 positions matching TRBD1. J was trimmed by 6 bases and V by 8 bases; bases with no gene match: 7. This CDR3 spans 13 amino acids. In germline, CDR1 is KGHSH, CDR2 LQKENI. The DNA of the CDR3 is TGTGCCAGCGCCGGGACAGGGGCCGGCGAGCAGTACTTC. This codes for CASAGTGAGEQYF.

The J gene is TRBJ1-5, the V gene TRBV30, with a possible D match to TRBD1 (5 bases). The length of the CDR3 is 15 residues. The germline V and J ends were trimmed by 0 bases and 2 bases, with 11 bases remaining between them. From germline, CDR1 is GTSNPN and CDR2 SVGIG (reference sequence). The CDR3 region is CAWSVAGFGNQPQHF. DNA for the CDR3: TGTGCCTGGAGTGTTGCAGGGTTCGGCAATCAGCCCCAGCATTTT. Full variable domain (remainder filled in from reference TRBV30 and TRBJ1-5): SQTIHQWPATLVQPVGSPLSLECTVEGTSNPNLYWYRQAAGRGLQLLFYSVGIGQISSEVPQNLSASRPQDRQFILSSKKLLLSDSGFYLCAWSVAGFGNQPQHFGDGTRLSIL.

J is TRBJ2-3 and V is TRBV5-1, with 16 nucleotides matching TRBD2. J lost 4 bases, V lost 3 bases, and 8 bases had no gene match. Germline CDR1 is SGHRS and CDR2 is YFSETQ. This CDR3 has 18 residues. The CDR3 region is CASSSPGLAGGPPDTQYF. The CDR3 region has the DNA TGCGCCAGCAGCTCGCCGGGACTAGCGGGAGGGCCCCCAGATACGCAGTATTTT.

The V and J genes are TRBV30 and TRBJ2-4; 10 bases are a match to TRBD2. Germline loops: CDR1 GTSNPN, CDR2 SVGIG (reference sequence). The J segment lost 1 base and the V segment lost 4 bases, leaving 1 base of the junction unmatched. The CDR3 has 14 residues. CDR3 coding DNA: TGTGCCTGGAAGGGACTAGCGGCCAAAAACATTCAGTACTTC. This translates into CAWKGLAAKNIQYF.

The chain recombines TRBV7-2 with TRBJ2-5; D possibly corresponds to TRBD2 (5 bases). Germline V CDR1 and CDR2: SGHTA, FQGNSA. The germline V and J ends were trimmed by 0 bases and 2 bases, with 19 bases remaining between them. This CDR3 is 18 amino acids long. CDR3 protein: CASSLANFQRYLQETQYF. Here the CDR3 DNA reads TGTGCCAGCAGCTTAGCGAACTTTCAGCGGTACCTACAAGAGACCCAGTACTTC.

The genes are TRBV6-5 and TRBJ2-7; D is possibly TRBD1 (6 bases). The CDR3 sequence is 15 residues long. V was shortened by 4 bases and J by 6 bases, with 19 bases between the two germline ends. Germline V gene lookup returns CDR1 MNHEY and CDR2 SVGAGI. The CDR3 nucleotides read TGTGCCAGCAGTTCTTCCGGGACATGGGCGTCCGAGCAGTACTTC. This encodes CASSSSGTWASEQYF.

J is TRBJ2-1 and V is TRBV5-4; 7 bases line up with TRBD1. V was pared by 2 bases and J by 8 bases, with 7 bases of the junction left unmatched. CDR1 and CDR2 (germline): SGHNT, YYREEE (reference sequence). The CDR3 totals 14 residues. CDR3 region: CASSLQGSAYEQFF. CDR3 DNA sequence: TGTGCCAGCAGCTTACAGGGGTCTGCGTATGAGCAGTTCTTC.

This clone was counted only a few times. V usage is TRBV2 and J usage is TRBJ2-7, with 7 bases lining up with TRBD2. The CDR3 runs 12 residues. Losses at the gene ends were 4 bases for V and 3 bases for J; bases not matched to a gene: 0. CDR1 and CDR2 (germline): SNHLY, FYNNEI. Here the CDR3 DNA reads TGTGCCAGCAGTGGGGGGGGCTACGAGCAGTACTTC. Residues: CASSGGGYEQYF.

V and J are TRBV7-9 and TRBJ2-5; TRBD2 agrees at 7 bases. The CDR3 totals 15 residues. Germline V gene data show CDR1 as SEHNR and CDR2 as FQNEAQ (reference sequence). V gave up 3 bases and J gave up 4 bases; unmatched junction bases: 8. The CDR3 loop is CASSFGGGPGETQYF. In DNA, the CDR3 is TGTGCCAGCAGCTTCGGGGGAGGGCCAGGAGAGACCCAGTACTTC.

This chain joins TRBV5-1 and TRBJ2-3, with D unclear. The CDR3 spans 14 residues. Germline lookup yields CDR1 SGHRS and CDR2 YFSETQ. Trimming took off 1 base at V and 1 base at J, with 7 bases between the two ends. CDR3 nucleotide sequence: TGCGCCAGCAGCTTGAGCCACCGCACAGATACGCAGTATTTT. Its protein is CASSLSHRTDTQYF.

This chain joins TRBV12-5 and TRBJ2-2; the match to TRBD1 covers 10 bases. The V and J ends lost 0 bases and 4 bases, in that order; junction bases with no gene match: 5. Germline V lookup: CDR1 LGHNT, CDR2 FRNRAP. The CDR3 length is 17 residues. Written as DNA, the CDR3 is TGTGCTAGTGGTTTGGTAACCGGGACAGGGGTCACCGGGGAGCTGTTTTTT. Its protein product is CASGLVTGTGVTGELFF.

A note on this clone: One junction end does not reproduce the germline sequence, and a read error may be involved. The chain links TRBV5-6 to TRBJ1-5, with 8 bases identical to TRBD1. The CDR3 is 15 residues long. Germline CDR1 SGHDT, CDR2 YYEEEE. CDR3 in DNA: TGTGCCAGCAGCTTGGGGCGGGTCGGGACAGGTGTTATGAATTTT. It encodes CASSLGRVGTGVMNF.

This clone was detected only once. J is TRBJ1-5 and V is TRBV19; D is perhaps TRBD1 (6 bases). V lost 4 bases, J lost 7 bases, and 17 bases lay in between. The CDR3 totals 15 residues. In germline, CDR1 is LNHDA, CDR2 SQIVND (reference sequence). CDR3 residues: CASSTQGRGSQPQHF. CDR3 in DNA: TGTGCCAGTAGTACTCAAGGCAGGGGAAGCCAGCCCCAGCATTTT.

CDR3 nucleotide sequence: TGTGCCAGCAGCTTAGCGATGACTAGCGGTTCCTACGAGCAGTACTTC. As protein: CASSLAMTSGSYEQYF. The chain links TRBV7-8 to TRBJ2-7; 9 bases map to TRBD2. With V trimmed by 0 bases and J by 1 base, 4 bases remained unmatched. Germline CDR1 SGHVS, CDR2 FQNEAQ. CDR3 size: 16 residues.

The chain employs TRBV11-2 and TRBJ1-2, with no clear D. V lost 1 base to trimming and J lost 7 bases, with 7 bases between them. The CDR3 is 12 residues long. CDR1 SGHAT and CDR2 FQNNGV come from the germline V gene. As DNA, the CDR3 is TGTGCCAGCAGCTTAGTTGCGGGTGGCTACACCTTC. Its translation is CASSLVAGGYTF.

The CDR3: CASSRVRASGRVQETQYF. In nucleotides, the CDR3 is TGTGCCAGCAGCCGGGTCCGGGCTAGCGGGAGGGTACAAGAGACCCAGTACTTC. The chain carries TRBV5-5 and TRBJ2-5; TRBD2 matches at 12 bases. Germline CDR1 SGHKS, CDR2 YYEKEE (reference sequence). CDR3 length: 18 amino acids. The junction had 12 bases not matched to a gene; V was cut back by 4 bases and J by 2 bases.

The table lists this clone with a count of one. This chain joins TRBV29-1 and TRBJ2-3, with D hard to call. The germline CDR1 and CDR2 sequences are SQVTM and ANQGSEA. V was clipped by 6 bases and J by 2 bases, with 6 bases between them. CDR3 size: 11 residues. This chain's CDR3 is CSVGDTDTQYF. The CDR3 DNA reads TGCAGCGTCGGAGACACAGATACGCAGTATTTT.

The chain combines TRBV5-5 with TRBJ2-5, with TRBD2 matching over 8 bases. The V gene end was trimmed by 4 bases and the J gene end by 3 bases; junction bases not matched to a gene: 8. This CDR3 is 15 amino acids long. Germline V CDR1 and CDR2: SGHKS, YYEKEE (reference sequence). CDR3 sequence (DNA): TGTGCCAGCAGCCCAGCGGGAGAGTTGGAAGAGACCCAGTACTTC. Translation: CASSPAGELEETQYF.

In DNA, the CDR3 is TGTGCCAGCAGCTTAGGGACCGGGACACTTAAGAACACTGAAGCTTTCTTT. This translates into CASSLGTGTLKNTEAFF. This sequence joins TRBV11-3 and TRBJ1-1; maybe TRBD1 (6 bases). CDR1 SGHNT and CDR2 YENEEA come from the germline V gene. V was cut by 1 base and J by 1 base, with 16 bases left in between. This CDR3 has 17 residues.

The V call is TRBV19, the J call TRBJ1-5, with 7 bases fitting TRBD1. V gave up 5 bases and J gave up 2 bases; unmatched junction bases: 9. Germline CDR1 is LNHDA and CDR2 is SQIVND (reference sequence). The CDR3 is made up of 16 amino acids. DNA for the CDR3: TGTGCCAGTAGTGCCTGGACAGGTCTAGGCAATCAGCCCCAGCATTTT. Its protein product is CASSAWTGLGNQPQHF.

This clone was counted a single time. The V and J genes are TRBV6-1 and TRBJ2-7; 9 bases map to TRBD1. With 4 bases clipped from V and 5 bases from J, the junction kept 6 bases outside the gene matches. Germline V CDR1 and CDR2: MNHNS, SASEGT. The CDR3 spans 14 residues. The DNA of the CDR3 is TGTGCCAGCAGTGTCCGGACAGGGGTCAACGAGCAGTACTTC. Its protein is CASSVRTGVNEQYF.

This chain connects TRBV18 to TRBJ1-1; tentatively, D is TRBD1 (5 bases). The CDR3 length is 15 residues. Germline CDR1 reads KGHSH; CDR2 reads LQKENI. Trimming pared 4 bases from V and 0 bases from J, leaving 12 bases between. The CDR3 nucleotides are TGTGCCAGCTCACTCTTACAGGCTTTGAACACTGAAGCTTTCTTT. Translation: CASSLLQALNTEAFF.

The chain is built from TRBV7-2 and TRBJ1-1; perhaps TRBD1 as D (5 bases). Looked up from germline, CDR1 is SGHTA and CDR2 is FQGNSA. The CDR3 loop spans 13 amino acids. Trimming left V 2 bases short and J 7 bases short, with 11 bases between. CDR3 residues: CASSLFGGGEAFF. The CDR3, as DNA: TGTGCCAGCAGCTTATTCGGGGGGGGTGAAGCTTTCTTT. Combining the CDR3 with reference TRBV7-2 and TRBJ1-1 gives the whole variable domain GAGVSQSPSNKVTEKGKDVELRCDPISGHTALYWYRQSLGQGLEFLIYFQGNSAPDKSGLPSDRFSAERTGGSVSTLTIQRTQQEDSAVYLCASSLFGGGEAFFGQGTRLTVV.

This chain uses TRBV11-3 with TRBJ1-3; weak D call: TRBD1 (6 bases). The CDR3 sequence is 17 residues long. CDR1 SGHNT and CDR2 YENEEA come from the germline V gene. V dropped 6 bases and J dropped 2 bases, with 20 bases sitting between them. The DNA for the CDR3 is TGTGCCAGCAGTCTAACCCACGACAGGAGAGCTGGAAACACCATATATTTT. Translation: CASSLTHDRRAGNTIYF.

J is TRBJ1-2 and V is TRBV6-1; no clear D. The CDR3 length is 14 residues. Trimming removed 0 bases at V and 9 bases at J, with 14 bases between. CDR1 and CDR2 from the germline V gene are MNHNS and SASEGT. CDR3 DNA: TGTGCCAGCAGTGAAGCGCCACTGCCTGATCGCTACACCTTC. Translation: CASSEAPLPDRYTF.

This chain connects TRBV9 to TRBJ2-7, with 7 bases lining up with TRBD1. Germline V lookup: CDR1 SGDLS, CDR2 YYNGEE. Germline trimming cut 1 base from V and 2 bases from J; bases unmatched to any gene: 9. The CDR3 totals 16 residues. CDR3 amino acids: CASSVSKKTGPYEQYF. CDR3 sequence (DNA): TGTGCCAGCAGCGTAAGCAAAAAGACAGGGCCCTACGAGCAGTACTTC.

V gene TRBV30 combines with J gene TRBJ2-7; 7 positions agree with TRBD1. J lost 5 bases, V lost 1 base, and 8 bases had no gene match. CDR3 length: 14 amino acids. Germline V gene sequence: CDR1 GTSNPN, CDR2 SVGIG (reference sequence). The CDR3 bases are TGTGCCTGGAGTGGGGGGCAGGGGGTGGACGAGCAGTACTTC. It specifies CAWSGGQGVDEQYF.

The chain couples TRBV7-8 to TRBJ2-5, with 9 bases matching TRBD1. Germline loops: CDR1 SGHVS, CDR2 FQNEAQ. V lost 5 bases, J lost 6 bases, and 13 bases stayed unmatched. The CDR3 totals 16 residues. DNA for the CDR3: TGTGCCAGCAGCCTCCCGGGTGGACAGGGGTCGCAGACCCAGTACTTC. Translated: CASSLPGGQGSQTQYF.

The chain's CDR3 is CATSRDPTGTQPQHF. In DNA form, the CDR3 reads TGTGCCACCAGCAGAGATCCGACAGGGACTCAGCCCCAGCATTTT. The chain uses TRBV15 and TRBJ1-5; TRBD1 matches 7 bases. The CDR3 is 15 amino acids. V shed 0 bases, J shed 6 bases, and the junction held 5 bases outside the gene matches. Per the germline V gene, CDR1 is LNHNV and CDR2 is YYDKDF (reference sequence).

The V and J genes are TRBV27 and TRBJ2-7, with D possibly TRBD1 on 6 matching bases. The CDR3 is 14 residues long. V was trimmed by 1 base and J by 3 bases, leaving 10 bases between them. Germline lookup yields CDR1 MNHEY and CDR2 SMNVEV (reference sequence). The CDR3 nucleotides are TGTGCCAGCAGTTTATTGACAGGTTACTACGAGCAGTACTTC. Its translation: CASSLLTGYYEQYF.

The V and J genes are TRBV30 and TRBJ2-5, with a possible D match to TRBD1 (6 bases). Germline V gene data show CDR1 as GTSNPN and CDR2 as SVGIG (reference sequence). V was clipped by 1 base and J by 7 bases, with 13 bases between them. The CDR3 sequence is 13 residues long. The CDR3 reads CAWSADSDGTQYF. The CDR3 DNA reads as TGTGCCTGGAGTGCGGACAGCGATGGGACCCAGTACTTC.